This TCR beta chain was documented in a study of T-cell memory formation after mild COVID-19. Constant-segment-primed 5'RACE gave TCR alpha and TCR beta cDNA libraries with sample barcodes and UMIs. TCRdb re-called the 5' RACE reads with MiXCR, one entry per CDR3 protein. The repertoire holds roughly 86,000 distinct CDR3 sequences, with more than 12% as singletons. The junction had 7 bases not matched to a gene; V was cut back by 5 bases and J by 4 bases. The CDR3 is 14 residues long. CDR1 and CDR2 (germline): MNHEY, SVGEGT. General study findings and limits: Pre-infection memory showed some responding clones, and this suggested that cross-reactive memory joined. The study found balanced CD4/CD8 in clones contracting day 15 to 85 and a CD4+ lean in later expanders. Mainly CM and EM harbored the contracting CD4+ clones; mainly EMRA harbored the CD8+ ones.

Turning to this clonotype: No antigen is known for it.

The sequence was obtained from a man between 18 and 35 years old who had mild COVID-19 (a few samples of this study predate the infection). Cell type and time point are not known. V gene TRBV6-2 or TRBV6-3 combines with J gene TRBJ1-1; 7 positions agree with TRBD1. Sequenced input: PBMCs or a T cell subset sorted from them (not recorded which). This CDR3 reads CASSKNPGGTEAFF. CDR3 sequence (DNA): TGTGCCAGCAGTAAAAACCCAGGGGGCACTGAAGCTTTCTTT.